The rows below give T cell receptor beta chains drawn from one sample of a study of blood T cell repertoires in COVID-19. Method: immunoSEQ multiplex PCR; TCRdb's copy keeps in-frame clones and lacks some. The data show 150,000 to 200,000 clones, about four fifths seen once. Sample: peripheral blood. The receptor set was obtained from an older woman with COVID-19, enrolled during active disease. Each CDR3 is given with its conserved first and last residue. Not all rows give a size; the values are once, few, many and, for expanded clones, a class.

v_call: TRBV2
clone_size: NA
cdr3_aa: CASTGRRTEAFF

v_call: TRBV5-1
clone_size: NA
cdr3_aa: CASSLGQGGNEQFF

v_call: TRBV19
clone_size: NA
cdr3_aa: CASSGLINEKLFF

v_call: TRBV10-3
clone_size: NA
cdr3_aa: CAISESTGGSVTDTQYF

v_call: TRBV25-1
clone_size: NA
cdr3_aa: CASSRQGTNTEAFF

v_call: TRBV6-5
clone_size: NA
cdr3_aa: CASRPGQTYNEQFF

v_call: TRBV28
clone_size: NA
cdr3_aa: CASRLRGQGSYGYTF

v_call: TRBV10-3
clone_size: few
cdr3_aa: CAISEQGGYTF

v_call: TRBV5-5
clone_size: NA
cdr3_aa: CASSLGIGAHSGANVLTF

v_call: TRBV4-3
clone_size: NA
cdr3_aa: CASSQIAGSSYNEQFF

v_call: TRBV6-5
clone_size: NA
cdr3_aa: CASTSGHHNSPLHF

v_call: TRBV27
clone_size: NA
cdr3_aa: CASSAILDPSSYNSPLHF

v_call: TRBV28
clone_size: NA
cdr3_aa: CASSPSGVSETQYF

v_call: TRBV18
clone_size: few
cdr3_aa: CASSPTAYEQYF

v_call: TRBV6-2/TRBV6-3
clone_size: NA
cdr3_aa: CASSYSKFQSGGNQPQHF

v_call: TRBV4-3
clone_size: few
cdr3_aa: CASSQDRGWQPQHF

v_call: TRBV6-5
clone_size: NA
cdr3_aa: CATSRAPNSPLHF

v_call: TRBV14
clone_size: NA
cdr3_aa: CASSQPGTKETQYF

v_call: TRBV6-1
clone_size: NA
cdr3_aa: CASSDTGLRTDTQYF

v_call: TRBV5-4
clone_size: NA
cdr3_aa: CASSPRTGVNTEAFF

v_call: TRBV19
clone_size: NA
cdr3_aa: CAKTGGATNEKLFF

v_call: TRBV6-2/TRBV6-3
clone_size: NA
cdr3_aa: CASSDRASGNTIYF

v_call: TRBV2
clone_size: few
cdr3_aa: CASSWTGTGELFF

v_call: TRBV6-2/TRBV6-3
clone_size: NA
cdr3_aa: CASSDGLAGLAYEQYF

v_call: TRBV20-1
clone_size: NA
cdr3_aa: CSASELAEKIYEQYF

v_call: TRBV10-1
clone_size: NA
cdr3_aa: CASSDRGSGGPDTQYF

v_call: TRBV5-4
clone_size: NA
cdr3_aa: CASSASVLKDDEQYF

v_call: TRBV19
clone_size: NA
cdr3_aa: CASSTPGAGARELQETQYF

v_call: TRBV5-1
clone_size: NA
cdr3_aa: CASASGNEQFF

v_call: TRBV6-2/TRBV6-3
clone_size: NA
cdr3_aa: CASSYPSSYNEQFF

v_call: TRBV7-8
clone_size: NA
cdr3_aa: CASSLTQAYEQYF

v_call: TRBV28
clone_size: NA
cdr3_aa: CASSTGQVSGYTF

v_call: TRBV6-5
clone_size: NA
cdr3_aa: CASSLYLERELFF

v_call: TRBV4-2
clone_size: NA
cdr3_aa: CASSQDPRGAGVTDTQYF

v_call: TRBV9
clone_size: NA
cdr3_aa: CASSGAGPQSREQFF

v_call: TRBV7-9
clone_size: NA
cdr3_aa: CASSPRGGYEKLFF

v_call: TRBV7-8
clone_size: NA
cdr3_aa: CASSTRRSPSGNTIYF

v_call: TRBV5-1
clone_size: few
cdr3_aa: CASSREPTGELFF

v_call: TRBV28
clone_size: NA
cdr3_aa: CASSLIAGNTDTQYF

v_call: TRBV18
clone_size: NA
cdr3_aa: CASSPTSDWDTQYF